This T cell receptor (beta chain) was sequenced for a study of cytomegalovirus exposure and HLA in healthy donors. Notes on the study in general: Immune exposure was documented only through CMV serostatus. Later analysis associated a missense DCLRE1C variant with TCR beta V- and J-gene trimming.

These donors counted as nominally healthy when sampled, but unrecorded immune exposures were likely. Germline CDR1 MNHEY, CDR2 SMNVEV (reference sequence). This CDR3 spans 15 amino acids. V shed 5 bases and J shed 0 bases, with 11 bases lying between them. In the PCR, 60 Vbeta and 13 Jbeta primers were used. Sequencing was performed with immunoSEQ multiplex PCR; in TCRdb, only in-frame clones are kept and a portion is missing. The table includes approximately 100,000 clones, approximately 79% detected once. This clone was counted a few times. Its antigen remains unknown. The origin of this receptor is a man in his fifties in good health and CMV-seropositive. Sequencing was carried out using PBMCs. The chain is built from TRBV27 and TRBJ2-1, with a weak D call TRBD2 (5 bases). The CDR3 protein is CASSPGESSYNEQFF. As DNA, the CDR3 is TGTGCCAGCAGTCCCGGGGAAAGCTCCTACAATGAGCAGTTCTTC.